This entry concerns a single T cell receptor beta chain. This receptor's antigen is unknown. The record has no base qualities; no much larger clone is one base away. TCRbeta CDR3 regions were amplified from genomic DNA using the immunoSEQ Assay, a bias-controlled multiplex PCR. Processing in the source paper ran as follows. The number of nucleated cells in each sample was estimated from the amplification of reference gene primers within the assay. To quantify the absolute abundance of each unique TCRbeta CDR3 rearrangement, sequence reads were collapsed and filtered. For each sample, productive Simpson clonality was calculated by taking the square root of Simpson's diversity index across productive rearrangements. TCRdb holds this immuneACCESS table with in-frame rearrangements only. Some clones are missing; in checked studies, unresolved V genes explain under half, and the rest has no known cause. That table is the source of V, J and clone size, and D and trimming were worked out from the DNA. The sample has 330,000 or so clones on record, about 87% of them singletons. Together, the top ten hold 9.9% of the sample.

CDR1 and CDR2, per the germline V gene (reference sequence), are LNHDA and SQIVND. The CDR3 measures 14 amino acids from cysteine to phenylalanine. The read is trimmed to its CDR3 DNA, 42 bases read in frame from base 1. V was cut back by 8 bases and J by 6 bases, leaving a gap of 14 bases between them. The data stem from a study of blood T cell repertoires in COVID-19 (dated by TCRdb to 2018 to 2020). Turning to the overall study: Samples covering the acute and convalescent phases of COVID-19 were provided by collaborators in the United States, Italy and Spain. The material from the prospective study consisted of cDNA or gDNA derived from T cells, B-cell-depleted T cells, or PBMCs. The dataset comprised deeply sampled blood TCRbeta repertoires from subjects exposed to, actively infected with, or recovered from COVID-19. The repertoires were made available in a free public database intended to serve as a resource for research on the immune response to SARS-CoV-2. The samples were drawn from two sources: the first 160 participants of the ongoing ImmuneRACE study, and approximately 1,300 subjects contributed by 6 global collaborators. Sample metadata almost always included a de-identified subject ID, COVID-19 status, age in years and sex. Where available, HLA class I and class II types were taken from metadata supplied by the sample provider and were not determined by assay-based typing.

What the research found in general, with its limitations: The quantity of clinical and demographic metadata differed by source and by participant and was supplied without curation.

One collaborating source in Seattle enrolled patients while the patients were actively infected and followed the patients over time throughout the course of disease. The collaborating institutions used their own protocols to collect whole blood in K2EDTA tubes. For TCRbeta analysis, collaborator samples were shipped as frozen whole blood, as isolated PBMCs, or as DNA extracted from either sample type. This TCR derives from a young man with COVID-19, enrolled during active disease. The chain links TRBV19 with TRBJ1-6; D gene: possibly TRBD1, on 5 matching bases. Sequenced sample: peripheral blood. Here is the DNA: TGTGCCAGTCGCCCAGAACAGGTTAATTCACCCCTCCACTTT. It specifies CASRPEQVNSPLHF.